These 2 T cell receptor beta chains were all obtained from the same sample, sequenced in a study of beta chain features in type 1 diabetes. The study reverse transcribed the entire isolated RNA, so it sequenced expressed TCRB transcripts. Some clones are missing from TCRdb's copy, which holds only in-frame ones; the method was immunoSEQ multiplex PCR. The table lists just over 600,000 clones, around 15% of them singletons. Sequencing input: naive CD4+ T cells from blood. These receptors all come from a man aged 18 to 30 in good health.

This clone has more than one count but fewer than ten. This chain uses TRBV7-2 with TRBJ2-7; 9 positions match TRBD2. The germline V gene has CDR1 SGHTA and CDR2 FQGNSA. The CDR3 is 16 residues long. V was pared by 7 bases and J by 4 bases, with 14 bases of the junction left unmatched. CDR3 in DNA: TGTGCCAGCATCATTCCCCAGCGGGAGGTGCCTTACGAGCAGTACTTC. Translation: CASIIPQREVPYEQYF.

The chain links TRBV5-4 to TRBJ1-2; 8 bases match TRBD1. Germline CDR1 is SGHNT and CDR2 is YYREEE (reference sequence). CDR3 length: 17 amino acids. The V and J ends lost 2 bases and 6 bases, in that order; junction bases with no gene match: 15. In DNA form, the CDR3 reads TGTGCCAGCAGCTTAGTTTACAGGGGGAGAATACTTCATGGCTACACCTTC. It specifies CASSLVYRGRILHGYTF.